This entry is about one T cell receptor beta chain. Its antigen is undetermined. The data were obtained in a study of vaccination and CD4 T cells after COVID-19. The wider study: Stimulation of the cells used overlapping spike peptide pools from SARS-CoV-2 and from the common cold coronaviruses HCoV-NL63, HCoV-OC43 and HCoV-229E. Each control culture was treated with a CEFX pool, an HIV-1 Nef pool, or no peptide. Study-level results: It was observed that, in convalescent patients, a median about 90% of reactive clones arose only post-vaccination.

In germline, CDR1 is MNHEY, CDR2 SVGEGT. This CDR3 is built from 12 residues. J was trimmed by 12 bases and V by 6 bases; bases with no gene match: 8. Described treatment: roughly 11-day PBMC culture with coronavirus spike peptide pools or control peptides (ViraFEST assay). By negative selection, CD4+ T cells were isolated once culture had run for approximately 9 days. Sequencing of the DNA from cultured CD4+ T cells was carried out with the Oncomine TCR Beta short-read assay. TCRdb recomputed calls from the PCR reads with MiXCR, one row per CDR3 protein. The sample has some 9,600 distinct CDR3 sequences, around 55% seen once.

Source material: CD4+ T cells from blood, cultured in vitro. The clonotype originates from a human donor who had recovered from COVID-19. The rearrangement uses TRBV6-2 or TRBV6-3 and TRBJ2-7, with 10 positions matching TRBD1. CDR3 bases: TGTGCCAGCAGCCGGACAGGGGGAAGGTCGTACTTC. Translated: CASSRTGGRSYF.